These 23 T cell receptor beta chains came from one sample sequenced in a study of blood T cell repertoires in COVID-19. The repertoire was sequenced with immunoSEQ multiplex PCR; TCRdb's copy has only in-frame clones and lacks some. The repertoire consists of more than 200,000 clones, with approximately 88% occurring once and the leading ten covering more than 3%. The sequenced material came from PBMCs or T cells enriched from blood (not recorded which). The source of these receptors is a woman in her twenties or thirties who had been exposed to COVID-19.

V gene TRBV7-2 combines with J gene TRBJ1-3; 8 nucleotides align to TRBD1. Trimming removed 4 bases from V and 4 bases from J; junction bases left unmatched: 6. In germline, CDR1 is SGHTA, CDR2 FQGNSA. CDR3 length: 15 residues. The CDR3 DNA reads as TGTGCCAGCAGCTATGGACAGGGAAACGGAAACACCATATATTTT. This gives the protein CASSYGQGNGNTIYF.

The chain joins TRBV11-3 to TRBJ2-3, with TRBD1 matching 7 bases. The ends lost 5 bases at V and 0 bases at J; junction bases unmatched: 8. The CDR3 has 16 amino acids. The germline V gene encodes CDR1 SGHNT and CDR2 YENEEA. CDR3: CASSHSQGKSTDTQYF. As DNA, the CDR3 is TGTGCCAGCAGCCATTCACAGGGGAAGAGCACAGATACGCAGTATTTT.

The rearrangement links TRBV5-6 to TRBJ2-2; a weak D match, TRBD2 (6 bases). Trimming shortened V by 2 bases and J by 5 bases, and 16 bases separated the two germline ends. The CDR3 extends over 16 amino acids. CDR1 SGHDT and CDR2 YYEEEE come from the germline V gene. The CDR3 protein is CASSFEVAGRTGELFF. The CDR3 DNA reads TGTGCCAGCAGCTTTGAAGTGGCGGGAAGAACCGGGGAGCTGTTTTTT.

V and J are TRBV19 and TRBJ2-1, with 9 bases that match TRBD2. Germline V gene sequence: CDR1 LNHDA, CDR2 SQIVND (reference sequence). The CDR3 runs to 16 residues. The trim removed 0 bases at V and 4 bases at J, leaving 4 bases unmatched. The DNA of the CDR3 is TGTGCCAGTAGTATAGAGTTACTAGCGGGTTACAATGAGCAGTTCTTC. Translated: CASSIELLAGYNEQFF.

V gene TRBV4-1 combines with J gene TRBJ1-2; perhaps TRBD1 as D (5 bases). Trimming took off 3 bases at V and 2 bases at J, with 25 bases between the two ends. The CDR3 spans 19 residues. The germline V gene encodes CDR1 MGHRA and CDR2 YSYEKL. In DNA form, the CDR3 reads TGCGCCAGCAGCCATGAACCTCCGAACTCAGGGTTTTTAAACTATGGCTACACCTTC. Translation: CASSHEPPNSGFLNYGYTF.

The chain uses TRBV9 and TRBJ1-4, with D maybe TRBD1 (5 bases). The V end was cut by 3 bases, the J end by 4 bases, with 16 bases between. Germline V lookup: CDR1 SGDLS, CDR2 YYNGEE. CDR3 size: 16 residues. CDR3 sequence: CASSASDDSRNEKLFF. The CDR3 bases are TGTGCCAGCAGCGCATCCGACGACAGTCGTAATGAAAAACTGTTTTTT.

The chain employs TRBV6-6 and TRBJ1-4, with 7 nucleotides matching TRBD1. J was trimmed by 3 bases and V by 5 bases; bases with no gene match: 12. The length of the CDR3 is 17 residues. Germline CDR1 MNHNY, CDR2 SVGAGI (reference sequence). The CDR3 is CASSPLARTGPNEKLFF. The CDR3 DNA is TGTGCCAGCAGTCCCCTTGCGAGGACAGGACCTAATGAAAAACTGTTTTTT.

The rearrangement uses TRBV15 and TRBJ2-1; TRBD1 might be the D (5 bases). This CDR3 spans 18 amino acids. From germline, CDR1 is LNHNV and CDR2 YYDKDF (reference sequence). V shed 1 base and J shed 0 bases, with 16 bases lying between them. Here the CDR3 reads CATSRAGQGGGSYNEQFF. CDR3 DNA: TGTGCCACCAGCAGAGCCGGACAAGGTGGTGGCTCCTACAATGAGCAGTTCTTC. Full variable domain (remainder filled in from reference TRBV15 and TRBJ2-1): DAMVIQNPRYQVTQFGKPVTLSCSQTLNHNVMYWYQQKSSQAPKLLFHYYDKDFNNEADTPDNFQSRRPNTSFCFLDIRSPGLGDTAMYLCATSRAGQGGGSYNEQFFGPGTRLTVL.

The CDR3 spells CSVLKRTGSSTTSAGNTIYF. For the CDR3, the DNA is TGCAGCGTCCTTAAAAGAACAGGGAGCAGTACCACCTCTGCTGGAAACACCATATATTTT. The rearrangement links TRBV29-1 to TRBJ1-3, with D possibly being TRBD1 (6 bases). Germline V lookup: CDR1 SQVTM, CDR2 ANQGSEA. This CDR3 is built from 20 residues. V was cut by 6 bases and J by 2 bases, with 32 bases left in between.

This chain connects TRBV28 to TRBJ2-2, with a tentative D call TRBD1 (6 bases). Trimming removed 5 bases from V and 3 bases from J, with 7 bases in between. Germline V gives CDR1 MDHEN, CDR2 SYDVKM. This CDR3 is built from 13 residues. The CDR3 here is CASSDRHTGELFF. In DNA form, the CDR3 reads TGTGCCAGCAGTGACAGGCACACCGGGGAGCTGTTTTTT.

The rearrangement uses TRBV6-1 and TRBJ1-1, with a tentative D call TRBD1 (5 bases). Trimming took off 1 base at V and 8 bases at J, with 14 bases between the two ends. The CDR3 runs 14 residues. Germline V lookup: CDR1 MNHNS, CDR2 SASEGT. The chain's CDR3 is CASSEVNSRQEAFF. The CDR3 DNA reads as TGTGCCAGCAGTGAAGTAAATTCGAGACAGGAAGCTTTCTTT.

This sequence joins TRBV10-3 and TRBJ1-1; D uncertain. Deletions cut 3 bases from V and 2 bases from J, with 7 bases between. The CDR3 covers 13 residues. Germline loops: CDR1 ENHRY, CDR2 SYGVKD. DNA of the CDR3: TGTGCCATCAGTGACGGGAAAAACACTGAAGCTTTCTTT. Encoded protein: CAISDGKNTEAFF.

The chain recombines TRBV19 with TRBJ2-2; D might be TRBD1 (6 bases). Trimming shortened V by 6 bases and J by 6 bases, and 26 bases separated the two germline ends. The CDR3 sequence is 18 residues long. Germline CDR1 and CDR2: LNHDA and SQIVND (reference sequence). CDR3 region: CASRAWTVRLRGPGELFF. In nucleotides, the CDR3 is TGTGCCAGTAGGGCTTGGACAGTCAGATTGAGAGGGCCCGGGGAGCTGTTTTTT.

Turning to this clone: Germline is not matched at one junction end, which may reflect a read error. V and J are TRBV7-7 and TRBJ2-1; TRBD2 aligns across 14 bases. The CDR3 totals 15 residues. Germline CDR1 is SSHAT and CDR2 is FNYEAQ (reference sequence). CDR3 sequence: CASSMGLAGVYEQFF. The CDR3 bases are TGTGCTAGCAGCATGGGACTAGCGGGAGTATATGAGCAGTTCTTC. Based on the CDR3 plus reference TRBV7-7 and TRBJ2-1, the full variable domain is GAGVSQSPRYKVTKRGQDVTLRCDPISSHATLYWYQQALGQGPEFLTYFNYEAQPDKSGLPSDRFSAERPEGSISTLTIQRTEQRDSAMYRCASSMGLAGVYEQFFGPGTRLTVL.

This clone was found once. This sequence joins TRBV27 and TRBJ2-7, with a possible D match to TRBD2 (5 bases). Germline V gives CDR1 MNHEY, CDR2 SMNVEV (reference sequence). CDR3 size: 16 residues. Trimming took off 6 bases at V and 6 bases at J, with 24 bases between the two ends. As DNA, the CDR3 is TGTGCCAGCAGCCAGGTGCGGCACCACGGGGTCGGCGAGCAGTACTTC. It encodes CASSQVRHHGVGEQYF.

The chain carries TRBV2 and TRBJ2-3; 9 nucleotides align to TRBD1. The germline V gene encodes CDR1 SNHLY and CDR2 FYNNEI. This CDR3 has 15 amino acids. V shed 7 bases, J shed 6 bases, and the junction held 11 bases outside the gene matches. The CDR3 loop reads CASNPTGGARDTQYF. The CDR3 DNA reads as TGTGCCAGCAATCCTACAGGGGGCGCAAGGGATACGCAGTATTTT.

The chain employs TRBV19 and TRBJ2-1, with 9 bases lining up with TRBD2. V lost 3 bases, J lost 6 bases, and 9 bases stayed unmatched. The CDR3 runs 16 residues. Per germline, CDR1 LNHDA and CDR2 SQIVND (reference sequence). CDR3 protein: CASSMYGGRASNEQFF. The CDR3 DNA is TGTGCCAGTAGTATGTACGGCGGGAGGGCCTCCAATGAGCAGTTCTTC. Looking up the rest from reference TRBV19 and TRBJ2-1 gives the full variable domain: DGGITQSPKYLFRKEGQNVTLSCEQNLNHDAMYWYRQDPGQGLRLIYYSQIVNDFQKGDIAEGYSVSREKKESFPLTVTSAQKNPTAFYLCASSMYGGRASNEQFFGPGTRLTVL.

This chain uses TRBV15 with TRBJ2-3, with D unresolved. The CDR3 is 14 amino acids. Per the germline V gene, CDR1 is LNHNV and CDR2 is YYDKDF (reference sequence). V lost 0 bases and J 0 bases, leaving 4 bases between the germline ends. CDR3 in DNA: TGTGCCACCAGCAGAGATCCGAGCACAGATACGCAGTATTTT. Its translation: CATSRDPSTDTQYF. The entire variable domain, with the rest obtained from reference TRBV15 and TRBJ2-3, is as follows: DAMVIQNPRYQVTQFGKPVTLSCSQTLNHNVMYWYQQKSSQAPKLLFHYYDKDFNNEADTPDNFQSRRPNTSFCFLDIRSPGLGDTAMYLCATSRDPSTDTQYFGPGTRLTVL.

The chain combines TRBV27 with TRBJ2-7, with TRBD1 matching 8 bases. The CDR3 is 15 residues long. Germline lookup yields CDR1 MNHEY and CDR2 SMNVEV (reference sequence). Losses at the gene ends were 2 bases for V and 6 bases for J; bases not matched to a gene: 9. CDR3 region: CASSLIRTGFREQYF. DNA of the CDR3: TGTGCCAGCAGTTTAATCCGGACAGGGTTCCGCGAGCAGTACTTC.

The chain uses TRBV19 and TRBJ2-1, with D perhaps TRBD2 (6 bases). The CDR3 covers 14 residues. Looked up from germline, CDR1 is LNHDA and CDR2 is SQIVND (reference sequence). Trimming took off 6 bases at V and 10 bases at J, with 19 bases between the two ends. The CDR3 sequence is CASSLPGLPEEQFF. Written as DNA, the CDR3 is TGTGCCAGTAGCCTTCCGGGACTTCCGGAGGAGCAGTTCTTC.

The V gene is TRBV30, the J gene TRBJ1-4, with 7 nucleotides matching TRBD1. V gave up 0 bases and J gave up 4 bases; unmatched junction bases: 11. The CDR3 has 17 amino acids. Germline V lookup: CDR1 GTSNPN, CDR2 SVGIG (reference sequence). The CDR3 protein is CAWSVRSHRGGNEKLFF. CDR3 sequence (DNA): TGTGCCTGGAGTGTACGGAGCCACAGGGGAGGTAATGAAAAACTGTTTTTT.

The V call is TRBV29-1, the J call TRBJ2-2; 7 bases are a match to TRBD2. V trimming: 5 bases; J trimming: 0 bases; junction bases outside the gene matches: 6. There are 15 residues in the CDR3. Germline loops: CDR1 SQVTM, CDR2 ANQGSEA. In DNA form, the CDR3 reads TGCAGCGTTCAATCGGGACTACCGAACACCGGGGAGCTGTTTTTT. Translated, it gives CSVQSGLPNTGELFF.

In its sample, this clone was seen a few times. The J gene is TRBJ1-1, the V gene TRBV20-1, with TRBD1 as a possible D gene (6 bases). CDR1 is DFQATT, CDR2 SNEGSKA, per germline (reference sequence). This CDR3 has 11 residues. V lost 4 bases and J 10 bases, leaving 13 bases between the germline ends. CDR3 nucleotides: TGCAGTGCTACCACAGGGTTGGCAGCTTTCTTT. It is translated as CSATTGLAAFF.